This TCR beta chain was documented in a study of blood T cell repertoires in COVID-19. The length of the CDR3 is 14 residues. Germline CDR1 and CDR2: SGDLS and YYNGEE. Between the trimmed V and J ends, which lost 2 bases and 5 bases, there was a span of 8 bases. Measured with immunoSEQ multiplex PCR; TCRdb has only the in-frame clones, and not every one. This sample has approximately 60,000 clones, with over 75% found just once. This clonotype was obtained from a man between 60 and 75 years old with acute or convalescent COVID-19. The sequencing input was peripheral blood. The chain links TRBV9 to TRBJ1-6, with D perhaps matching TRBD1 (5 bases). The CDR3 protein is CASSVTGDNSPLHF. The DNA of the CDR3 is TGTGCCAGCAGCGTTACAGGAGATAATTCACCCCTCCACTTT. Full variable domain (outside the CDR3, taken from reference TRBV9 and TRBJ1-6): DSGVTQTPKHLITATGQRVTLRCSPRSGDLSVYWYQQSLDQGLQFLIQYYNGEERAKGNILERFSAQQFPDLHSELNLSSLELGDSALYFCASSVTGDNSPLHFGNGTRLTVT.